A selection of T cell receptor beta chains follows, all from one sample in a study of lymphopenia after photon versus proton radiotherapy. Method: immunoSEQ multiplex PCR; TCRdb's copy keeps in-frame clones and lacks some. This table holds about 22,000 clones, around nine tenths found once. The material was peripheral blood, obtained from a patient treated with proton-based radiotherapy. These receptor sequences come from a man aged 80 or over with esophageal cancer. Each CDR3 is given with its conserved first and last residue. A D gene is named only where the DNA matches it firmly. Clone size, where shown, is once, few, many, or a class for clones that have expanded.

size: .
V: TRBV18
J: TRBJ2-5
D: .
DNA: TGTGCCAGCTCACCGGGGCTGGAGACCCAGTACTTC
CDR3: CASSPGLETQYF

size: .
V: TRBV30
J: TRBJ1-5
D: TRBD1
DNA: TGTGCCTGGAGCCAGGGGGCGCTCGGTCAGCCCCAGCATTTT
CDR3: CAWSQGALGQPQHF

size: .
V: TRBV19
J: TRBJ2-7
D: .
DNA: TGTGCCAGTTCGATGGGATACGAGCAGTACTTC
CDR3: CASSMGYEQYF

size: .
V: TRBV18
J: TRBJ2-2
D: .
DNA: TGTGCCAGCTCACCTCTACGTCCCGGGGAGCTGTTTTTT
CDR3: CASSPLRPGELFF

size: few
V: TRBV5-1
J: TRBJ2-3
D: .
DNA: TGCGCCAGCAGCCCCCTGCCCCCGCCGAGCGGCGATACGCAGTATTTT
CDR3: CASSPLPPPSGDTQYF

size: .
V: TRBV11-2
J: TRBJ1-1
D: TRBD1
DNA: TGTGCCAGCAGCACTGGACAGGGGATCATGAACACTGAAGCTTTCTTT
CDR3: CASSTGQGIMNTEAFF

size: .
V: TRBV29-1
J: TRBJ1-2
D: TRBD1
DNA: TGCAGCGTTGAAGGACGCCAATCAAAGGGCAGGGGGGGACCCGTAATAGCTAACTATGGCTACACCTTC
CDR3: CSVEGRQSKGRGGPVIANYGYTF

size: .
V: TRBV10-3
J: TRBJ2-5
D: TRBD1
DNA: TGTGCCACCGGGGACAGGGGGAAAGAGACCCAGTACTTC
CDR3: CATGDRGKETQYF

size: .
V: TRBV6-4
J: TRBJ2-7
D: .
DNA: TGTGCCAGCAGTGATCTTTGCAGGCCGAAAGTCCACGAGCAGTACTTC
CDR3: CASSDLCRPKVHEQYF

size: few
V: TRBV11-2
J: TRBJ2-7
D: .
DNA: TGTGCCAGCAGCTTAGTATCCGCAGGGTGGGCCGACGAGCAGTACTTC
CDR3: CASSLVSAGWADEQYF

size: .
V: TRBV6-5
J: TRBJ1-3
D: TRBD1
DNA: TGTGCCAGCAAACCCGGGACAGGGGTTGGAAACACCATATATTTT
CDR3: CASKPGTGVGNTIYF

size: .
V: TRBV9
J: TRBJ1-5
D: TRBD1
DNA: TGTGCCAGCAGCGAGACGGACAGGACATCCCAGCCCCAGCATTTT
CDR3: CASSETDRTSQPQHF

size: .
V: TRBV19
J: TRBJ2-5
D: TRBD2
DNA: TGTGCCAGTGCTCTAGCGGGAGGGCTGGAGACCCAGTACTTC
CDR3: CASALAGGLETQYF

size: .
V: TRBV10-2
J: TRBJ2-7
D: TRBD1
DNA: TGCGCCAGCCTAGGGGAGGACAGGGGGACCTACGAGCAGTACTTC
CDR3: CASLGEDRGTYEQYF

size: .
V: TRBV29-1
J: TRBJ2-2
D: TRBD2
DNA: TGCAGCGTTGAGAGGACTAGCGGGGGGAGCGGGGAGCTGTTTTTT
CDR3: CSVERTSGGSGELFF

size: .
V: TRBV5-4
J: TRBJ1-3
D: .
DNA: TGTGCCAGCAGCCGGACAGCCGGAAACACCATATATTTT
CDR3: CASSRTAGNTIYF

size: few
V: TRBV28
J: TRBJ1-2
D: TRBD1
DNA: TGTGCCAGCAGTTTTCCGGGACAGTCCTATGGCTACACCTTC
CDR3: CASSFPGQSYGYTF

size: .
V: TRBV5-8
J: TRBJ2-7
D: .
DNA: TGTGCCAGCAGCCCTTCCTACGAGCAGTACTTC
CDR3: CASSPSYEQYF

size: .
V: TRBV7-2
J: TRBJ1-3
D: .
DNA: TGTGCCAGCAGTGTTGCCGGCCAAACCGGCGGCAACACCATATATTTT
CDR3: CASSVAGQTGGNTIYF

size: .
V: TRBV5-1
J: TRBJ1-2
D: TRBD1
DNA: TGCGCCAGCAGCCCGCGGGGACAGGACTATGGCTACACCTTC
CDR3: CASSPRGQDYGYTF

size: .
V: TRBV7-2
J: TRBJ2-5
D: .
DNA: TGTGCCAGCAGCTTCCTAGGGGGAACAGAGACCCAGTACTTC
CDR3: CASSFLGGTETQYF

size: few
V: TRBV25-1
J: TRBJ1-1
D: .
DNA: TGTGCCAGCAGTGAAATCAGGGAGGAGACTGAAGCTTTCTTT
CDR3: CASSEIREETEAFF